This T cell receptor beta chain stems from a study of kidney transplant recipient with SARS-CoV-2 infection. MiXCR, applied by TCRdb to the reads, yields one record per CDR3 protein. The sample has fewer than 250,000 distinct CDR3 sequences; 29% are singletons. This clonotype was seen repeatedly, ten times or more. This TCR came from a male patient younger than 45 who had COVID-19 and was a kidney transplant recipient. Some T cells may possibly be graft donor cells. The sequenced sample was a blood sample, obtained at baseline and between days 110 and 120 from a kidney transplant recipient.

The DNA of the CDR3 is TGTGCCAGCAGCTTAGGAAACGGGGGGCCGGACACCGGGGAGCTGTTTTTT. It is translated as CASSLGNGGPDTGELFF. The V and J genes are TRBV11-1 and TRBJ2-2, with a weak D call TRBD2 (7 bases). This CDR3 has 17 amino acids. CDR1 and CDR2 from the germline V gene are SGHAT and FQDESV (reference sequence). Trimming removed 1 base at V and 3 bases at J, with 15 bases between.